One sample yielded the 5 T cell receptor beta chains listed below, sequenced in a study of regulatory T cells in long-lasting Graves disease. The time point here: newly diagnosed GD, antithyroid drugs for less than 3 months. Scientists built the TCR library using RNA that was extracted from PBMCs. For TCR beta, libraries came from iRepertoire HTBI primers and Arm-PCR of CDR3 regions. TCRdb used MiXCR to reprocess the multiplex PCR reads, holding one entry per CDR3 protein. This table holds about 440,000 distinct CDR3 sequences, around 14% found once. These data also formed part of another study, on T cells in Graves' hyperthyroidism and ophthalmopathy.

The sequences come from peripheral blood mononuclear cells (PBMCs), collected at new diagnosis, from a patient treated with antithyroid drugs. The receptors were sampled from a woman in her thirties with Graves disease.

This clonotype has at least ten counts. The gene calls are TRBV28 and TRBJ1-2; D is uncertain. V was cut by 5 bases and J by 2 bases, with 15 bases left in between. Germline V gene data show CDR1 as MDHEN and CDR2 as SYDVKM. CDR3 length: 15 residues. The CDR3 DNA reads TGTGCCAGCAGTGCAGATCCGCGGCAAAACTATGGCTACACCTTC. Its translation: CASSADPRQNYGYTF.

This clonotype has a count of ten or more. CDR3 sequence reads: CASSTRTGVTEAFF. Here the CDR3 DNA reads TGTGCCAGCAGCACCAGGACAGGGGTCACTGAAGCTTTCTTT. The chain recombines TRBV11-2 with TRBJ1-1, with 9 bases matching TRBD1. Looked up from germline, CDR1 is SGHAT and CDR2 is FQNNGV. The CDR3 consists of 14 residues. With V trimmed by 5 bases and J by 4 bases, 5 bases remained unmatched.

The chain combines TRBV5-1 with TRBJ1-5; D is perhaps TRBD1 (5 bases). V was cut by 2 bases and J by 1 base, with 13 bases left in between. Germline CDR1 and CDR2: SGHRS and YFSETQ. The CDR3 runs 16 residues. The CDR3 spells CASSFGTLGSNQPQHF. The CDR3 nucleotides are TGCGCCAGCAGCTTCGGGACGCTGGGGAGCAATCAGCCCCAGCATTTT.

This clonotype appeared a few times. The chain uses TRBV5-1 and TRBJ2-1; 16 bases match TRBD2. The CDR3 is 18 amino acids. With V trimmed by 4 bases and J by 2 bases, 6 bases remained unmatched. Germline V gives CDR1 SGHRS, CDR2 YFSETQ. CDR3 coding DNA: TGCGCCAGCAGCCCGGGACTAGCGGGAGGGGGGCCCTACAATGAGCAGTTCTTC. It encodes CASSPGLAGGGPYNEQFF.

The table lists this clonotype with many counts. The CDR3 DNA is TGTGCCAGCAGAGAAGGCGGGAGGGCCACCGGGGAGCTGTTTTTT. It codes for CASREGGRATGELFF. The chain uses TRBV7-9 and TRBJ2-2, with 9 positions matching TRBD2. J lost 4 bases, V lost 6 bases, and 6 bases had no gene match. Per the germline V gene, CDR1 is SEHNR and CDR2 is FQNEAQ (reference sequence). The CDR3 totals 15 residues.